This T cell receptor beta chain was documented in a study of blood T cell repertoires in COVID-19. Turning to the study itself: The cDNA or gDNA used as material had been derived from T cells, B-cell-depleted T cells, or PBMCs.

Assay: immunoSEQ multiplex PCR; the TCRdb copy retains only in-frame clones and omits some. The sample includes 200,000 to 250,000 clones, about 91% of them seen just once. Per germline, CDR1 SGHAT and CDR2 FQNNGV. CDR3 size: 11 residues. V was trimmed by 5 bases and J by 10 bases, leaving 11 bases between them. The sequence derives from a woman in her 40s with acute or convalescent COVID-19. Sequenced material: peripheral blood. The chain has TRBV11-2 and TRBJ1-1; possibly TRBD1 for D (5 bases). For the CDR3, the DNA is TGTGCCAGCAGCCCCCGACAGAGAGCTTTCTTT. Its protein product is CASSPRQRAFF.